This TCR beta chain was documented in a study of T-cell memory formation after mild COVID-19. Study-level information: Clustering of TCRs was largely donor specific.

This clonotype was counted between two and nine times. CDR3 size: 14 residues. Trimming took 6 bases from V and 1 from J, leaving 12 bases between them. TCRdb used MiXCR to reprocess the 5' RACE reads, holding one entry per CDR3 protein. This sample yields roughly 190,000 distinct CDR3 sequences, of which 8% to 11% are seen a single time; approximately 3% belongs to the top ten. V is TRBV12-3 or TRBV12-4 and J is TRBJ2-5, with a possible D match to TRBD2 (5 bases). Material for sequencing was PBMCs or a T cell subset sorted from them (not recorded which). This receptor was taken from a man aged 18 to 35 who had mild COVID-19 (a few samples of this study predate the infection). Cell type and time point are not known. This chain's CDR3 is CASSLNGVQETQYF. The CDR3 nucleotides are TGTGCCAGCAGCCTAAACGGGGTCCAAGAGACCCAGTACTTC.